This T cell receptor beta chain emerged from a study of PD-1 blockade in classical Hodgkin lymphoma. General study points: Compared with healthy donors, newly diagnosed patients reportedly showed lower baseline TCR diversity.

A note on this clone: Its matching antigen is unknown.

Time point in this sample: newly diagnosed, previously untreated cHL patient sample. Starting with thawed PBMCs, CD4+ T cells were purified by magnetic negative selection. The authors compared against newly diagnosed, untreated classical Hodgkin lymphoma PBMCs. Profiling relied on immunoSEQ multiplex PCR, and the TCRdb table lists in-frame clones only, not all of them. The data contain 25,000 to 35,000 clones, about 88% of them singletons. The CDR3 covers 21 residues. From germline, CDR1 is MNHEY and CDR2 SMNVEV (reference sequence). The V and J ends lost 4 bases and 3 bases respectively, with 31 bases between them.

The sequence came from a human donor with classical Hodgkin lymphoma. The rearrangement links TRBV27 to TRBJ2-1, with a possible D match to TRBD2 (5 bases). The sequencing sample was made of CD4+ T cells from blood. This CDR3 reads CASSSLRETTTEGYSYNEQFF. CDR3 nucleotides: TGTGCCAGCAGTTCCCTCCGGGAAACAACAACTGAGGGTTATAGCTACAATGAGCAGTTCTTC.